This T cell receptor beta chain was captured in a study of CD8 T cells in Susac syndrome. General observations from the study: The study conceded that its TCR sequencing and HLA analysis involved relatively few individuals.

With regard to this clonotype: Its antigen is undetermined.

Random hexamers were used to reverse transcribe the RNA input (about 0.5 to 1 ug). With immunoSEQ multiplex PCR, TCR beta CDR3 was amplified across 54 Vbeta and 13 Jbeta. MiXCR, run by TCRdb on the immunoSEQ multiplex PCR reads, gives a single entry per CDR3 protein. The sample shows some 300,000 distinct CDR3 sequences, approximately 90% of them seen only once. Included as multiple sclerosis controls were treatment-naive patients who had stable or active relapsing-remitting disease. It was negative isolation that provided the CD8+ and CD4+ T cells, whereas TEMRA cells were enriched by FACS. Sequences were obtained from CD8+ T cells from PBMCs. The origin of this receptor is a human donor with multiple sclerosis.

CDR3 protein: CASRQTGADTQYF. The DNA for the CDR3 is TGCGCCAGCAGACAAACAGGGGCAGATACGCAGTATTTT. The genes are TRBV4-1 and TRBJ2-3; 7 nucleotides align to TRBD1. This CDR3 has 13 amino acids. V shed 6 bases and J 4 bases; nucleotides not matched to a gene: 4. Germline CDR1 is MGHRA and CDR2 is YSYEKL.